This entry lists 21 T cell receptor beta chains sequenced from one sample in a study of blood T cell repertoires in COVID-19 (dated by TCRdb to about 2020). The method was the immunoSEQ multiplex PCR assay. The clones in this table, taken by TCRdb from immuneACCESS, are in-frame only. Not every clone is retained; where verified, under half of the shortfall comes from an unresolved V gene, and the cause of the rest is unknown. A total of fewer than 650,000 clones appear in this sample, around 90% of them only once. The top ten clonotypes cover under 8.5% of the sample. The sequencing input was peripheral blood. The receptors here all came from a woman in her 50s with COVID-19, enrolled during active disease.

As concerns this clone: Other DNA sequences in this specimen translate into the identical CDR3. This chain links TRBV9 with TRBJ2-3, with 7 bases aligning to TRBD1. The germline V gene has CDR1 SGDLS and CDR2 YYNGEE. CDR3 length: 16 residues. J gave up 0 bases and V 3 bases, and 7 bases lay outside the gene matches. As DNA, the CDR3 is TGTGCCAGCAGCGCGGGGACAGCTCCTAGCACAGATACGCAGTATTTT. Translating gives CASSAGTAPSTDTQYF.

V and J are TRBV11-2 and TRBJ1-1, with 7 bases fitting TRBD1. In germline, CDR1 is SGHAT, CDR2 FQNNGV. The CDR3 has 13 amino acids. V shed 6 bases, J shed 0 bases, and the junction held 1 base outside the gene matches. The DNA of the CDR3 is TGTGCCAGCAGGGGGACAGTGAACACTGAAGCTTTCTTT. Amino acids: CASRGTVNTEAFF.

The chain uses TRBV30 and TRBJ1-6; D not resolved. This CDR3 contains 15 residues. The V end lost 4 bases, the J end lost 4 bases, and 14 bases lay between the germline ends. Germline V gene data show CDR1 as GTSNPN and CDR2 as SVGIG (reference sequence). CDR3 bases: TGTGCCTGGATGTACGGGTCCGCTTATAATTCACCCCTCCACTTT. It is translated as CAWMYGSAYNSPLHF.

This chain joins TRBV20-1 and TRBJ1-5; the D is unclear. This CDR3 comprises 11 residues. The V gene's germline CDR1 is DFQATT and CDR2 SNEGSKA (reference sequence). Trimming stripped 3 bases from V and 5 bases from J, with 5 bases between. The CDR3 loop reads CSASLYQPQHF. DNA of the CDR3: TGCAGTGCTAGCCTGTATCAGCCCCAGCATTTT.

The V call is TRBV5-1, the J call TRBJ1-4; D is perhaps TRBD1 (5 bases). The length of the CDR3 is 14 residues. Deletions cut 6 bases from V and 6 bases from J, with 15 bases between. CDR1 and CDR2 (germline): SGHRS, YFSETQ. The CDR3 is CASTPGVSDEKLFF. The CDR3 nucleotides read TGCGCCAGCACCCCGGGGGTGTCCGATGAAAAACTGTTTTTT.

V is TRBV28 and J is TRBJ1-2; possibly TRBD1 for D (6 bases). V lost 6 bases and J 8 bases, leaving 16 bases between the germline ends. The CDR3 spans 13 residues. Germline lookup yields CDR1 MDHEN and CDR2 SYDVKM. The CDR3 here is CASSQSGVRGYTF. In nucleotides, the CDR3 is TGTGCCAGCAGCCAATCAGGGGTGCGGGGCTACACCTTC.

J is TRBJ2-7 and V is TRBV19; a possible D gene is TRBD2 (5 bases). Trimming pared 2 bases from V and 7 bases from J, leaving 18 bases between. This CDR3 is 15 amino acids long. Germline V gives CDR1 LNHDA, CDR2 SQIVND (reference sequence). The CDR3 DNA reads TGTGCCAGTAGTATACCGGGATCCCCCCTAGATGAGCAGTACTTC. Translated, it gives CASSIPGSPLDEQYF.

The chain carries TRBV6-6 and TRBJ1-2, with 8 bases fitting TRBD1. Trimming removed 2 bases from V and 4 bases from J; junction bases left unmatched: 6. CDR3 length equals 15 residues. Germline V lookup: CDR1 MNHNY, CDR2 SVGAGI (reference sequence). As DNA, the CDR3 is TGTGCCAGCAGTTACCCTCCAGACAGGGGCTATGGCTACACCTTC. Protein sequence: CASSYPPDRGYGYTF.

Points on this clone: This specimen includes other DNA sequences encoding the same CDR3. This chain connects TRBV5-5 to TRBJ1-2; D is uncertain. Trimming stripped 0 bases from V and 4 bases from J, with 4 bases between. CDR3 length: 12 amino acids. Looked up from germline, CDR1 is SGHKS and CDR2 is YYEKEE (reference sequence). The CDR3 region has the DNA TGTGCCAGCAGCTTGGACAGCTATGGCTACACCTTC. Residues: CASSLDSYGYTF. Full variable domain (rest looked up from reference TRBV5-5 and TRBJ1-2): DAGVTQSPTHLIKTRGQQVTLRCSPISGHKSVSWYQQVLGQGPQFIFQYYEKEERGRGNFPDRFSARQFPNYSSELNVNALLLGDSALYLCASSLDSYGYTFGSGTRLTVV.

The gene calls are TRBV5-1 and TRBJ2-2, with TRBD1 matching 7 bases. Germline loops: CDR1 SGHRS, CDR2 YFSETQ. The CDR3 runs 16 residues. V was pared by 1 base and J by 13 bases, with 16 bases of the junction left unmatched. The CDR3 spells CASSLTGTETGLGLFF. The CDR3 coding sequence is TGCGCCAGCAGCTTGACCGGGACAGAAACTGGGTTGGGGCTGTTTTTT.

The V and J genes are TRBV19 and TRBJ2-1; 8 bases match TRBD2. V lost 2 bases and J lost 8; bases outside the gene matches: 14. The CDR3 totals 17 residues. Germline V lookup: CDR1 LNHDA, CDR2 SQIVND (reference sequence). This chain's CDR3 is CASSITLAGTMGDEQFF. The CDR3 DNA reads TGTGCCAGTAGTATAACCCTAGCGGGTACAATGGGGGATGAGCAGTTCTTC.

The chain combines TRBV28 with TRBJ1-1; TRBD1 agrees at 7 bases. Germline V gene data show CDR1 as MDHEN and CDR2 as SYDVKM. The ends lost 3 bases at V and 1 base at J; junction bases unmatched: 5. The CDR3 has 15 residues. The CDR3, as DNA: TGTGCCAGCAGTTTGAGGGGGCGGGCGAACACTGAAGCTTTCTTT. This encodes CASSLRGRANTEAFF. Based on the CDR3 plus reference TRBV28 and TRBJ1-1, the full variable domain is DVKVTQSSRYLVKRTGEKVFLECVQDMDHENMFWYRQDPGLGLRLIYFSYDVKMKEKGDIPEGYSVSREKKERFSLILESASTNQTSMYLCASSLRGRANTEAFFGQGTRLTVV.

CDR3 residues: CASSLGQGGRNIQYF. The CDR3 bases are TGTGCCAGCAGCCTCGGACAGGGAGGAAGGAACATTCAGTACTTC. This chain connects TRBV6-5 to TRBJ2-4, with 8 bases fitting TRBD1. The CDR3 is 15 residues long. The germline gives CDR1 MNHEY, CDR2 SVGAGI. With V trimmed by 6 bases and J by 7 bases, 11 bases remained unmatched.

In its sample, this clone was seen once. The chain uses TRBV30 and TRBJ1-2, with D tentatively TRBD1 (5 bases). This CDR3 has 12 residues. V was shortened by 2 bases and J by 5 bases, with 9 bases between the two germline ends. Looked up from germline, CDR1 is GTSNPN and CDR2 is SVGIG (reference sequence). CDR3 sequence: CAWSLQEYGYTF. DNA for the CDR3: TGTGCCTGGAGTCTACAGGAGTATGGCTACACCTTC.

This chain joins TRBV2 and TRBJ2-3, with 11 bases lining up with TRBD2. V shed 4 bases and J 3 bases; nucleotides not matched to a gene: 3. CDR3 length equals 15 residues. Germline V gives CDR1 SNHLY, CDR2 FYNNEI. CDR3 in amino acids: CASSVAGGRTDTQYF. CDR3 bases: TGTGCCAGCAGTGTAGCGGGGGGGAGGACAGATACGCAGTATTTT.

J is TRBJ1-1 and V is TRBV28; tentative D call: TRBD1 (6 bases). The CDR3 runs to 14 residues. V was cut by 7 bases and J by 1 base, with 13 bases left in between. CDR1 and CDR2 from the germline V gene are MDHEN and SYDVKM. CDR3 residues: CASKGGGENTEAFF. The CDR3 DNA reads as TGTGCCAGCAAGGGAGGGGGTGAGAACACTGAAGCTTTCTTT.

This clone was seen a handful of times. Other DNA sequences of this sample code for an identical CDR3. The chain couples TRBV29-1 to TRBJ1-2; no firm D call. Germline CDR1 is SQVTM and CDR2 is ANQGSEA. The V end lost 3 bases, the J end lost 3 bases, and 5 bases lay between the germline ends. The CDR3 totals 11 residues. CDR3 DNA sequence: TGCAGCGTTGACGAGGACTATGGCTACACCTTC. This translates into CSVDEDYGYTF.

The rearrangement links TRBV30 to TRBJ2-1; maybe TRBD2 (6 bases). Trimming took off 2 bases at V and 9 bases at J, with 14 bases between the two ends. There are 13 residues in the CDR3. Germline loops: CDR1 GTSNPN, CDR2 SVGIG (reference sequence). CDR3 residues: CAWSSGGLIEQFF. CDR3 in DNA: TGTGCCTGGAGTTCGGGCGGACTAATTGAGCAGTTCTTC.

This clone came up a few times. V usage is TRBV3-1 (or the pseudogene TRBV3-2) and J usage is TRBJ2-2, with 9 positions matching TRBD1. From germline, CDR1 is LGHDT and CDR2 YNNKEL (reference sequence). The length of the CDR3 is 17 residues. With V trimmed by 2 bases and J by 3 bases, 7 bases remained unmatched. CDR3 nucleotide sequence: TGTGCCAGCAGCCAATATGGGACAGGGCTGGACACCGGGGAGCTGTTTTTT. This translates into CASSQYGTGLDTGELFF.

Concerning this clone itself: Other DNA sequences in the sample encode the same CDR3. V gene TRBV3-1 (or the pseudogene TRBV3-2) combines with J gene TRBJ1-3; the D gene is possibly TRBD1 (5 bases). Trimming took off 0 bases at V and 4 bases at J, with 13 bases between the two ends. CDR3 length equals 16 residues. Germline V gene data show CDR1 as LGHDT and CDR2 as YNNKEL (reference sequence). The CDR3 is CASSQDKAGRGNTIYF. The CDR3 region has the DNA TGTGCCAGCAGCCAAGATAAGGCAGGGAGGGGAAACACCATATATTTT.

The J gene is TRBJ2-5, the V gene TRBV5-5; D perhaps matches TRBD2 (6 bases). Germline assignment: CDR1 SGHKS and CDR2 YYEKEE (reference sequence). CDR3 length equals 13 residues. V was cut by 7 bases and J by 5 bases, with 15 bases left in between. The CDR3 loop reads CASLEEGLETQYF. CDR3 nucleotide sequence: TGTGCCAGCCTAGAGGAGGGCCTGGAGACCCAGTACTTC.